One and the same sample provided the 20 T cell receptor beta chains below, sequenced in a study of blood T cell repertoires in COVID-19. Method: immunoSEQ multiplex PCR; TCRdb's copy keeps in-frame clones and lacks some. The table lists 540,000 or so clones, around 90% of them singletons. The sample comprised peripheral blood. The origin of the receptors is a woman in her forties or fifties with COVID-19, enrolled during active disease.

The V call is TRBV10-1, the J call TRBJ2-3; TRBD2 agrees at 8 bases. Germline CDR1 reads WNHNN; CDR2 reads SYGVQD (reference sequence). This CDR3 spans 14 amino acids. The V and J ends lost 0 bases and 6 bases, in that order; junction bases with no gene match: 2. This chain's CDR3 is CASSESTGGDTQYF. The CDR3 DNA follows: TGCGCCAGCAGTGAGTCGACGGGGGGGGATACGCAGTATTTT.

The chain links TRBV6-1 to TRBJ1-1; 8 positions match TRBD1. Germline V gives CDR1 MNHNS, CDR2 SASEGT. This CDR3 is 13 amino acids long. Losses at the gene ends were 3 bases for V and 5 bases for J; bases not matched to a gene: 2. The CDR3 nucleotides read TGTGCCAGCAGTGACAGGGGGCTTACTGAAGCTTTCTTT. Protein: CASSDRGLTEAFF.

The chain carries TRBV6-5 and TRBJ2-1, with TRBD2 identical over 12 bases. Germline trimming cut 2 bases from V and 6 bases from J; bases unmatched to any gene: 2. CDR1 and CDR2 from the germline V gene are MNHEY and SVGAGI. CDR3 size: 15 residues. The CDR3 sequence is CASSYLAGGPNEQFF. The DNA of the CDR3 is TGTGCCAGCAGTTACCTAGCGGGGGGGCCCAATGAGCAGTTCTTC.

This sequence joins TRBV9 and TRBJ1-6, with 8 bases identical to TRBD1. CDR3 length: 16 amino acids. J was trimmed by 0 bases and V by 3 bases; bases with no gene match: 2. CDR1 SGDLS and CDR2 YYNGEE come from the germline V gene. CDR3 amino acids: CASSGDRSSYNSPLHF. In DNA, the CDR3 is TGTGCCAGCAGCGGGGACAGGAGCTCCTATAATTCACCCCTCCACTTT.

The chain carries TRBV24-1 and TRBJ1-5; TRBD1 matches at 8 bases. Germline loops: CDR1 KGHDR, CDR2 SFDVKD. The CDR3 is 15 residues long. V gave up 3 bases and J gave up 7 bases; unmatched junction bases: 7. The CDR3 DNA follows: TGTGCCACCAGTGATAAAAACACAGGGGGGCAGCCCCAGCATTTT. It encodes CATSDKNTGGQPQHF.

In regard to this clone: At the DNA level, this CDR3 is encoded by other sequences in the same sample as well. The chain couples TRBV9 to TRBJ1-1, with TRBD1 identical over 7 bases. The CDR3 sequence is 14 residues long. CDR1 and CDR2 (germline): SGDLS, YYNGEE. After removal of 4 bases from V and 1 base from J, the junction contained 4 bases not matched to a gene. In DNA, the CDR3 is TGTGCCAGCAGCCCTCGGGACAGGAACACTGAAGCTTTCTTT. Amino acids: CASSPRDRNTEAFF.

The chain joins TRBV9 to TRBJ1-2, with TRBD1 matching over 11 bases. Germline CDR1 SGDLS, CDR2 YYNGEE. CDR3 length: 15 amino acids. Losses at the gene ends were 2 bases for V and 2 bases for J; bases not matched to a gene: 2. CDR3 in amino acids: CASSVGTGGNYGYTF. CDR3 in DNA: TGTGCCAGCAGCGTCGGGACAGGGGGAAACTATGGCTACACCTTC.

This clone came up once. The chain combines TRBV29-1 with TRBJ2-3; D is perhaps TRBD1 (6 bases). V gave up 8 bases and J gave up 6 bases, with 21 bases separating them. The CDR3 length is 14 residues. CDR1 is SQVTM, CDR2 ANQGSEA, per germline. CDR3 sequence (DNA): TGCAGCTTCCCCGGGACATACCCTACGGATACGCAGTATTTT. As protein: CSFPGTYPTDTQYF.

CDR3 coding DNA: TGTGCCAGCAGTTTGTGGCAGTATGGCTACACCTTC. It specifies CASSLWQYGYTF. The chain uses TRBV12-3 or TRBV12-4 and TRBJ1-2, with D hard to call. The CDR3 is 12 residues long. Trimming took 3 bases from V and 5 from J, leaving 7 bases between them.

The chain couples TRBV6-1 to TRBJ2-1, with a weak D call TRBD1 (6 bases). Germline V gene sequence: CDR1 MNHNS, CDR2 SASEGT. V lost 3 bases, J lost 5 bases, and 11 bases lay in between. The CDR3 sequence is 14 residues long. CDR3 in amino acids: CASSEERDNNEQFF. The CDR3 bases are TGTGCCAGCAGTGAGGAAAGGGACAACAATGAGCAGTTCTTC.

This clone was seen a few times. The V gene is TRBV5-1, the J gene TRBJ1-6, with 12 positions matching TRBD1. Germline lookup yields CDR1 SGHRS and CDR2 YFSETQ. The CDR3 runs to 14 residues. V was pared by 4 bases and J by 13 bases, with 6 bases of the junction left unmatched. The chain's CDR3 is CASSRDRGPRPLHF. CDR3 nucleotide sequence: TGCGCCAGCAGCAGGGACAGGGGGCCTCGTCCCCTCCACTTT.

This rearrangement joins TRBV29-1 to TRBJ2-3; TRBD2 aligns across 11 bases. Germline V gives CDR1 SQVTM, CDR2 ANQGSEA. CDR3 size: 20 residues. The trim removed 2 bases at V and 5 bases at J, leaving 21 bases unmatched. The DNA of the CDR3 is TGCAGCGTTGAACCCCGCGGCCTAGCGGGGGGTTCCCTGAACGTAGATACGCAGTATTTT. Translated: CSVEPRGLAGGSLNVDTQYF.

This sequence joins TRBV2 and TRBJ1-4; 8 bases fit TRBD1. Germline V gives CDR1 SNHLY, CDR2 FYNNEI. CDR3 length equals 15 residues. The ends lost 4 bases at V and 8 bases at J; junction bases unmatched: 9. The CDR3 loop reads CASSGDGTGVEKLFF. The CDR3 nucleotides read TGTGCCAGCAGTGGGGACGGGACAGGCGTGGAAAAACTGTTTTTT.

The V call is TRBV10-3, the J call TRBJ1-4, with 8 nucleotides matching TRBD1. Per germline, CDR1 ENHRY and CDR2 SYGVKD. CDR3 length: 18 residues. The junction had 11 bases not matched to a gene; V was cut back by 0 bases and J by 5 bases. This chain's CDR3 is CAISESRAGGGGNEKLFF. Here the CDR3 DNA reads TGTGCCATCAGTGAGTCTCGGGCAGGGGGCGGCGGGAATGAAAAACTGTTTTTT.

This sequence joins TRBV19 and TRBJ2-5; TRBD1 matches 9 bases. The V segment lost 5 bases and the J segment 6 bases; nucleotides outside the gene matches: 16. This CDR3 is 17 amino acids long. Per the germline V gene, CDR1 is LNHDA and CDR2 is SQIVND (reference sequence). The CDR3 coding sequence is TGTGCCAGTAGTCCAGGGGCCAGCCGGACAGGGGAAAAGACCCAGTACTTC. This gives the protein CASSPGASRTGEKTQYF.

A word on this clone: The same CDR3 also results from other DNA sequences found in this sample. The chain couples TRBV7-9 to TRBJ2-5; no definite D call. Trimming stripped 1 base from V and 4 bases from J, with 4 bases between. CDR3 length: 12 residues. CDR1 and CDR2 (germline): SEHNR, FQNEAQ (reference sequence). The CDR3 loop reads CASSLEAETQYF. The CDR3 DNA reads as TGTGCCAGCAGCTTAGAAGCAGAGACCCAGTACTTC. Variable domain in full (rest from reference TRBV7-9 and TRBJ2-5): DTGVSQNPRHKITKRGQNVTFRCDPISEHNRLYWYRQTLGQGPEFLTYFQNEAQLEKSRLLSDRFSAERPKGSFSTLEIQRTEQGDSAMYLCASSLEAETQYFGPGTRLLVL.

J is TRBJ1-4 and V is TRBV30, with D maybe TRBD1 (5 bases). The CDR3 covers 15 residues. Germline V CDR1 and CDR2: GTSNPN, SVGIG (reference sequence). V lost 0 bases and J 8 bases, leaving 16 bases between the germline ends. CDR3 loop: CAWSVYGRAGEKLFF. CDR3 coding DNA: TGTGCCTGGAGTGTATATGGCAGGGCGGGGGAAAAACTGTTTTTT. The complete variable domain, with remaining parts taken from reference TRBV30 and TRBJ1-4, reads SQTIHQWPATLVQPVGSPLSLECTVEGTSNPNLYWYRQAAGRGLQLLFYSVGIGQISSEVPQNLSASRPQDRQFILSSKKLLLSDSGFYLCAWSVYGRAGEKLFFGSGTQLSVL.

CDR3 nucleotide sequence: TGCGCCAGCACCCAAGGGGGGGGGTATGGCTACACCTTC. This encodes CASTQGGGYGYTF. The chain is built from TRBV5-1 and TRBJ1-2; possible D gene TRBD1, 6 bases. V was clipped by 6 bases and J by 5 bases, with 14 bases between them. Germline V lookup: CDR1 SGHRS, CDR2 YFSETQ. The CDR3 is 13 amino acids.

V gene TRBV28 combines with J gene TRBJ2-7, with TRBD2 matching 8 bases. The CDR3 contains 13 residues. CDR1 is MDHEN and CDR2 is SYDVKM in the germline V gene. V lost 8 bases to trimming and J lost 0 bases; unmatched junction nucleotides: 3. CDR3 in DNA: TGTGCCAGCTCACTAGCGGCCTCCTACGAGCAGTACTTC. It specifies CASSLAASYEQYF.

This clone was found once. This sequence joins TRBV11-1 and TRBJ1-1, with 8 positions matching TRBD1. From germline, CDR1 is SGHAT and CDR2 FQDESV (reference sequence). The CDR3 sequence is 14 residues long. The V gene end was trimmed by 1 base and the J gene end by 5 bases; junction bases not matched to a gene: 3. The CDR3 sequence is CASSLVQGATEAFF. CDR3 nucleotide sequence: TGTGCCAGCAGCTTAGTCCAGGGGGCGACTGAAGCTTTCTTT.